The sequence of this T cell receptor (beta chain) was determined in a study of shared clonotypes between healthy human individuals. The CDR3 loop spans 12 amino acids. Germline V gene sequence: CDR1 SGHNT, CDR2 YYREEE (reference sequence). V was cut by 3 bases and J by 7 bases, with 7 bases left in between. The data were produced by immunoSEQ multiplex PCR, yet TCRdb's version contains in-frame clones alone and is incomplete. The data contain around 1.9 million clones, 85% to 95% of them singletons. CD45RO negativity and positive selection for CCR7 defined naive CD8 cells, a population that excluded terminally differentiated effector memory CD45RA+ cells.

This receptor was identified in a man aged 18 to 29 in good health. Some clones in this sample may be carry-over from other donors' samples. This rearrangement joins TRBV5-4 to TRBJ2-2; D perhaps matches TRBD2 (5 bases). What was sequenced was naive CD8+ T cells from PBMCs. CDR3 amino acids: CASSSGIGELFF. CDR3 bases: TGTGCCAGCAGCTCGGGGATCGGGGAGCTGTTTTTT.